The entry below describes one T cell receptor (beta chain). These data originate in a study of blood T cell repertoires in COVID-19. Authors' data handling: Counts of nucleated cells, estimated from reference gene primer amplification, were obtained. Using immunoSEQ multiplex PCR, the repertoire was profiled, and TCRdb retains in-frame clones only, with some absent. From that table come the V and J calls and clone size; the DNA was used to work out D and trimming. The sample holds nearly 300,000 clones; under 90% are singletons and the top ten take 2.5% to 3%. Assignment of participants to cohorts was predicated upon participant-reported clinical history. The CDR3 has 13 residues. V was trimmed by 0 bases and J by 7 bases, leaving 9 bases between them. Germline CDR1 reads LGHDT; CDR2 reads YNNKEL (reference sequence).

Material: PBMCs or T cells enriched from blood (not recorded which). The genes are TRBV3-1 (or the pseudogene TRBV3-2) and TRBJ1-2; D is undetermined. This sequence was found in a woman aged 45-65 years who had been exposed to COVID-19. CDR3 sequence reads: CASSQDPNTGYTF. Here the CDR3 DNA reads TGTGCCAGCAGCCAAGATCCCAACACTGGCTACACCTTC.